This is a list of T cell receptor beta chains from one sample in a study of T cell repertoires in ileal Crohn's disease. Assay: immunoSEQ multiplex PCR; the TCRdb copy retains only in-frame clones and omits some. The sample carries around 4,800 clones, roughly 84% recorded once. The sequenced material came from ileal tissue. The receptors were gathered from an adult with Crohn's disease. CDR3s leave out the opening cysteine and the closing phenylalanine or tryptophan.

CDR3 protein,V gene
SVEGSSDTTDTQY,TRBV29-1
ASSRSLGTSGSGELF,TRBV4-1
ASTLQPEGSYEQY,TRBV11-2
ASSTSPGRSNEKLF,TRBV18
AWTPGVVGNEQF,TRBV30
ASSRSFSEETQY,TRBV5-1
ASSTGGAGYGYT,TRBV21-1
ASSSLTGGITEAF,TRBV7-8
ATTRQLSNQPQH,TRBV19
AIRTGGYNSPLH,TRBV27
ASSPYYMTYEAF,TRBV7-2
ASSVGGVEETQY,TRBV6-1
AISETGIYGYT,TRBV10-3
ASSQEYPTGLGYEQY,TRBV14
ASSEWGTGGYT,TRBV2
AWSTGLNTQY,TRBV30
ASRDFAGGYGYT,TRBV6-1
ASSKGQKETQY,TRBV5-5
ASSAEGNSNLQETQY,TRBV9
ASSIEAGWAYNEQF,TRBV19
ASSLVAGGYNEQF,TRBV5-1
ATSRVVSGGSGETQY,TRBV15
ASSGQGAYEQY,TRBV25-1
ASSLRSAGGNGYT,TRBV5-6
ASSEGTGIWSYNEQF,TRBV9
ASSQQTGTGSEQY,TRBV4-3
ASSLTVGAGGRETQY,TRBV5-6
ASRTQGQINQPQH,TRBV19
ASTTIGGANQPQH,TRBV2
ASSVTGYAGTQY,TRBV6-1
ASSRGTGVFNQPQH,TRBV7-9
ASSVGQGTSNQPQH,TRBV19
ASSLGTGYTEAF,TRBV7-9
ASSKVWTVYYEQY,TRBV21-1
ASSVQAISNQPQH,TRBV2
ATRVGGRAEAF,TRBV19
ASSDPGQMYEQY,TRBV25-1